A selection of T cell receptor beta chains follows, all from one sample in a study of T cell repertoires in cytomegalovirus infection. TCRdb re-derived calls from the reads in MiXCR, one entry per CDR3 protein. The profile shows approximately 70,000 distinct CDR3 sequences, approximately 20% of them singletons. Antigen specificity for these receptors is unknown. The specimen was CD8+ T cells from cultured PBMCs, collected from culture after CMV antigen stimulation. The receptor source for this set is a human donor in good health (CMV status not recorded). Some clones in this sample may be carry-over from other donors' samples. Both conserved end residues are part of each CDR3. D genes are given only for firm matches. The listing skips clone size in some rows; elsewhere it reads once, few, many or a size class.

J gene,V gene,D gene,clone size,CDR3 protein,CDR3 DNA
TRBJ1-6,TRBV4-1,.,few,CARSGPAPHNWRAYNSPLHF,TGCGCCAGGTCCGGCCCGGCCCCACATAACTGGAGGGCATATAATTCACCCCTCCACTTT
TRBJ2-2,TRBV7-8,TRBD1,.,CASSFGQGPPGELFF,TGTGCCAGCAGCTTTGGACAGGGGCCTCCCGGGGAGCTGTTTTTT
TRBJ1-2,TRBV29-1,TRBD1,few,CSVGQGFGYTF,TGCAGCGTTGGACAGGGGTTTGGCTACACCTTC
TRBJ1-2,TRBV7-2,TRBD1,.,CASSPRDRVFLANYGYTF,TGTGCCAGCAGCCCCCGGGACAGAGTGTTTTTAGCTAACTATGGCTACACCTTC
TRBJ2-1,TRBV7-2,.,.,CASSSPNEQFF,TGTGCCAGCAGCTCGCCCAATGAGCAGTTCTTC
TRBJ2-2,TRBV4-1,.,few,CASSHGGEWLNTGELFF,TGCGCCAGCAGCCATGGTGGGGAATGGCTGAACACCGGGGAGCTGTTTTTT
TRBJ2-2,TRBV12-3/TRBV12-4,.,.,CTSRPHIDSTGELFF,TGTACCAGCAGACCACACATCGACAGCACCGGGGAGCTGTTTTTT
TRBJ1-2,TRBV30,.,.,CAWNHGVGYTF,TGTGCCTGGAATCACGGGGTTGGCTACACCTTC
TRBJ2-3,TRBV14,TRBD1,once,CASSHMTGGRTDTQYF,TGTGCCAGCAGCCACATGACAGGGGGCCGCACAGATACGCAGTATTTT
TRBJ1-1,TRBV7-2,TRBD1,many,CASSAWDRGRRGTEAFF,TGTGCCAGCAGCGCCTGGGACAGGGGGCGCCGGGGGACTGAAGCTTTCTTT
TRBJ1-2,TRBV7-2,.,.,CASSFYGGTNYGYTF,TGTGCCAGCAGCTTTTATGGCGGGACAAACTATGGCTACACCTTC
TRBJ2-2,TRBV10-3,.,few,CAIRKITGELFF,TGTGCCATCAGGAAGATCACCGGGGAGCTGTTTTTT
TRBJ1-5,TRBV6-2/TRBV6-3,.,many,CASSPSMSLGGPQHF,TGTGCCAGCAGTCCCTCGATGAGTCTCGGGGGGCCCCAGCATTTT
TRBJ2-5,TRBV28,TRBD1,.,CASSSSHPDRVDGEYQETQYF,TGTGCCAGCAGTTCTTCCCACCCGGACAGGGTCGATGGGGAGTACCAAGAGACCCAGTACTTC
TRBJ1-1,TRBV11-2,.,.,CASSLEAVEAFF,TGTGCCAGCAGCTTAGAAGCAGTTGAAGCTTTCTTT
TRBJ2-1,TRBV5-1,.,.,CASSFGSQNLNEQFF,TGCGCCAGCAGCTTCGGCAGCCAAAACCTAAATGAGCAGTTCTTC
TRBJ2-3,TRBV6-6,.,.,CASSYEGGPADTQYF,TGTGCCAGCAGTTACGAGGGGGGGCCGGCAGATACGCAGTATTTT
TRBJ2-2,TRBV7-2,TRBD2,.,CASSLVPTSDRLGTGELFF,TGTGCCAGCAGCTTAGTCCCGACTAGCGACCGCCTTGGCACCGGGGAGCTGTTTTTT
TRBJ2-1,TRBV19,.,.,CATSIFVHEQFF,TGTGCCACTAGTATCTTCGTCCATGAGCAGTTCTTC